The 11 T cell receptor beta chains below were found in one sample sequenced in a study of blood T cell repertoires in COVID-19. Produced via immunoSEQ multiplex PCR; TCRdb's table is partial and in-frame only. The table lists fewer than 350,000 clones, roughly 88% of them singletons, with approximately 1.6% in the top ten. Source material: peripheral blood. These receptor sequences come from a woman aged 25 to 39 with COVID-19, enrolled during active disease.

The chain uses TRBV11-2 and TRBJ2-3; the D gene is possibly TRBD1 (7 bases). The germline V and J ends were trimmed by 7 bases and 7 bases, with 30 bases remaining between them. Germline lookup yields CDR1 SGHAT and CDR2 FQNNGV. There are 18 residues in the CDR3. The DNA of the CDR3 is TGTGCCAGCATTGGCGGGACAGCTCGAAGATTGGGGGAACATACGCAGTATTTT. It is translated as CASIGGTARRLGEHTQYF.

This chain links TRBV19 with TRBJ1-3, with D unresolved. Per germline, CDR1 LNHDA and CDR2 SQIVND (reference sequence). There are 13 residues in the CDR3. V lost 3 bases and J lost 4, with 7 bases in between. The CDR3 loop reads CASSITAGNTIYF. The CDR3 coding sequence is TGTGCCAGTAGTATCACAGCAGGAAACACCATATATTTT.

This sequence joins TRBV20-1 and TRBJ1-1; D remains unclear. CDR3 length equals 11 residues. Germline loops: CDR1 DFQATT, CDR2 SNEGSKA (reference sequence). Trimming stripped 5 bases from V and 5 bases from J, with 9 bases between. CDR3 loop: CSAASVTEAFF. CDR3 nucleotide sequence: TGCAGTGCTGCCTCGGTTACTGAAGCTTTCTTT.

This rearrangement joins TRBV6-5 to TRBJ2-2; D might be TRBD1 (5 bases). CDR3 length: 13 amino acids. V was trimmed by 7 bases and J by 5 bases, leaving 11 bases between them. Germline V gives CDR1 MNHEY, CDR2 SVGAGI. CDR3 coding DNA: TGTGCCAGCAAATCGACAGTTACCGGGGAGCTGTTTTTT. Amino acids: CASKSTVTGELFF.

The sample holds one count of this clone. The chain employs TRBV7-9 and TRBJ1-1; D is unclear. CDR1 SEHNR and CDR2 FQNEAQ come from the germline V gene (reference sequence). The CDR3 has 15 amino acids. The V end was cut by 0 bases, the J end by 1 base, with 9 bases between. The CDR3 sequence: CASSLAMAGNTEAFF. The CDR3 coding sequence is TGTGCCAGCAGCTTAGCTATGGCGGGGAACACTGAAGCTTTCTTT. The variable domain in full, completed from reference TRBV7-9 and TRBJ1-1, reads DTGVSQNPRHKITKRGQNVTFRCDPISEHNRLYWYRQTLGQGPEFLTYFQNEAQLEKSRLLSDRFSAERPKGSFSTLEIQRTEQGDSAMYLCASSLAMAGNTEAFFGQGTRLTVV.

This chain uses TRBV19 with TRBJ2-2, with D unresolved. Deletions cut 5 bases from V and 8 bases from J, with 12 bases between. Germline-derived CDR1 and CDR2 are LNHDA and SQIVND (reference sequence). The length of the CDR3 is 13 residues. CDR3 sequence: CASSEQFSGELFF. The CDR3 DNA is TGTGCCAGTAGTGAACAGTTTTCAGGGGAGCTGTTTTTT.

This chain connects TRBV7-2 to TRBJ1-4; 7 nucleotides agree with TRBD1. The CDR3 extends over 14 amino acids. Germline CDR1 is SGHTA and CDR2 is FQGNSA. V lost 3 bases, J lost 11 bases, and 9 bases stayed unmatched. CDR3 nucleotides: TGTGCCAGCAGCTTCAGGGGGGCCTCTGACAAACTGTTTTTT. Its protein is CASSFRGASDKLFF.

The gene calls are TRBV6-2 or TRBV6-3 and TRBJ1-5; TRBD1 matches at 7 bases. Germline-derived CDR1 and CDR2 are MNHEY and SVGEGT. This CDR3 has 17 residues. J gave up 0 bases and V 2 bases, and 7 bases lay outside the gene matches. The CDR3 sequence is CASSYGPGTASNQPQHF. CDR3 nucleotide sequence: TGTGCCAGCAGTTACGGACCCGGGACAGCTAGCAATCAGCCCCAGCATTTT.

This sequence joins TRBV3-1 (or the pseudogene TRBV3-2) and TRBJ2-2, with TRBD2 matching over 8 bases. Germline CDR1 LGHDT, CDR2 YNNKEL (reference sequence). Trimming at V came to 0 bases and at J to 0 bases, leaving 18 bases not matched to a gene. The CDR3 sequence is 22 residues long. As DNA, the CDR3 is TGTGCCAGCAGCCAAGATCTCCCCTCGGCTGGGGTAGCGGGGACGAACACCGGGGAGCTGTTTTTT. This codes for CASSQDLPSAGVAGTNTGELFF.

The CDR3 sequence is CASSWRQGRRGGYTF. In DNA, the CDR3 is TGTGCCAGCAGCTGGCGACAGGGGAGGAGGGGTGGCTACACCTTC. The chain has TRBV5-4 and TRBJ1-2, with 8 bases matching TRBD1. CDR3 length: 15 residues. Trimming took 3 bases from V and 7 from J; bases not matched to a gene: 11. Germline lookup yields CDR1 SGHNT and CDR2 YYREEE (reference sequence).

This rearrangement joins TRBV11-2 to TRBJ1-1; unclear D gene. The CDR3 consists of 12 residues. V was trimmed by 5 bases and J by 11 bases, leaving 15 bases between them. CDR1 and CDR2 (germline): SGHAT, FQNNGV. The CDR3 sequence: CASSHPGDRAFF. The CDR3 DNA reads as TGTGCCAGCAGCCATCCGGGAGATCGGGCTTTCTTT. Complete variable domain (other parts from reference TRBV11-2 and TRBJ1-1): EAGVAQSPRYKIIEKRQSVAFWCNPISGHATLYWYQQILGQGPKLLIQFQNNGVVDDSQLPKDRFSAERLKGVDSTLKIQPAKLEDSAVYLCASSHPGDRAFFGQGTRLTVV.